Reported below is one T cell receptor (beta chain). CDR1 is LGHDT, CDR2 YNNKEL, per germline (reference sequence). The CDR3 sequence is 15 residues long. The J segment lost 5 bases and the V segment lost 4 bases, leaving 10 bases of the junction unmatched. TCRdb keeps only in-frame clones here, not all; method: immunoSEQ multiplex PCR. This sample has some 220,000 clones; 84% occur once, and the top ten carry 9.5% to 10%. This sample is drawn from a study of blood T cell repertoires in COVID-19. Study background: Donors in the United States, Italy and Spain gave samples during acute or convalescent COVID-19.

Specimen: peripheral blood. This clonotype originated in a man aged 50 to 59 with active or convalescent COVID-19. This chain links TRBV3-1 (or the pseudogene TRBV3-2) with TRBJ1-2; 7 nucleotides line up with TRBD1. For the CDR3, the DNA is TGTGCCAGCAGCCCCTTCCTGCCAGGGGGGTATGGCTACACCTTC. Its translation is CASSPFLPGGYGYTF.